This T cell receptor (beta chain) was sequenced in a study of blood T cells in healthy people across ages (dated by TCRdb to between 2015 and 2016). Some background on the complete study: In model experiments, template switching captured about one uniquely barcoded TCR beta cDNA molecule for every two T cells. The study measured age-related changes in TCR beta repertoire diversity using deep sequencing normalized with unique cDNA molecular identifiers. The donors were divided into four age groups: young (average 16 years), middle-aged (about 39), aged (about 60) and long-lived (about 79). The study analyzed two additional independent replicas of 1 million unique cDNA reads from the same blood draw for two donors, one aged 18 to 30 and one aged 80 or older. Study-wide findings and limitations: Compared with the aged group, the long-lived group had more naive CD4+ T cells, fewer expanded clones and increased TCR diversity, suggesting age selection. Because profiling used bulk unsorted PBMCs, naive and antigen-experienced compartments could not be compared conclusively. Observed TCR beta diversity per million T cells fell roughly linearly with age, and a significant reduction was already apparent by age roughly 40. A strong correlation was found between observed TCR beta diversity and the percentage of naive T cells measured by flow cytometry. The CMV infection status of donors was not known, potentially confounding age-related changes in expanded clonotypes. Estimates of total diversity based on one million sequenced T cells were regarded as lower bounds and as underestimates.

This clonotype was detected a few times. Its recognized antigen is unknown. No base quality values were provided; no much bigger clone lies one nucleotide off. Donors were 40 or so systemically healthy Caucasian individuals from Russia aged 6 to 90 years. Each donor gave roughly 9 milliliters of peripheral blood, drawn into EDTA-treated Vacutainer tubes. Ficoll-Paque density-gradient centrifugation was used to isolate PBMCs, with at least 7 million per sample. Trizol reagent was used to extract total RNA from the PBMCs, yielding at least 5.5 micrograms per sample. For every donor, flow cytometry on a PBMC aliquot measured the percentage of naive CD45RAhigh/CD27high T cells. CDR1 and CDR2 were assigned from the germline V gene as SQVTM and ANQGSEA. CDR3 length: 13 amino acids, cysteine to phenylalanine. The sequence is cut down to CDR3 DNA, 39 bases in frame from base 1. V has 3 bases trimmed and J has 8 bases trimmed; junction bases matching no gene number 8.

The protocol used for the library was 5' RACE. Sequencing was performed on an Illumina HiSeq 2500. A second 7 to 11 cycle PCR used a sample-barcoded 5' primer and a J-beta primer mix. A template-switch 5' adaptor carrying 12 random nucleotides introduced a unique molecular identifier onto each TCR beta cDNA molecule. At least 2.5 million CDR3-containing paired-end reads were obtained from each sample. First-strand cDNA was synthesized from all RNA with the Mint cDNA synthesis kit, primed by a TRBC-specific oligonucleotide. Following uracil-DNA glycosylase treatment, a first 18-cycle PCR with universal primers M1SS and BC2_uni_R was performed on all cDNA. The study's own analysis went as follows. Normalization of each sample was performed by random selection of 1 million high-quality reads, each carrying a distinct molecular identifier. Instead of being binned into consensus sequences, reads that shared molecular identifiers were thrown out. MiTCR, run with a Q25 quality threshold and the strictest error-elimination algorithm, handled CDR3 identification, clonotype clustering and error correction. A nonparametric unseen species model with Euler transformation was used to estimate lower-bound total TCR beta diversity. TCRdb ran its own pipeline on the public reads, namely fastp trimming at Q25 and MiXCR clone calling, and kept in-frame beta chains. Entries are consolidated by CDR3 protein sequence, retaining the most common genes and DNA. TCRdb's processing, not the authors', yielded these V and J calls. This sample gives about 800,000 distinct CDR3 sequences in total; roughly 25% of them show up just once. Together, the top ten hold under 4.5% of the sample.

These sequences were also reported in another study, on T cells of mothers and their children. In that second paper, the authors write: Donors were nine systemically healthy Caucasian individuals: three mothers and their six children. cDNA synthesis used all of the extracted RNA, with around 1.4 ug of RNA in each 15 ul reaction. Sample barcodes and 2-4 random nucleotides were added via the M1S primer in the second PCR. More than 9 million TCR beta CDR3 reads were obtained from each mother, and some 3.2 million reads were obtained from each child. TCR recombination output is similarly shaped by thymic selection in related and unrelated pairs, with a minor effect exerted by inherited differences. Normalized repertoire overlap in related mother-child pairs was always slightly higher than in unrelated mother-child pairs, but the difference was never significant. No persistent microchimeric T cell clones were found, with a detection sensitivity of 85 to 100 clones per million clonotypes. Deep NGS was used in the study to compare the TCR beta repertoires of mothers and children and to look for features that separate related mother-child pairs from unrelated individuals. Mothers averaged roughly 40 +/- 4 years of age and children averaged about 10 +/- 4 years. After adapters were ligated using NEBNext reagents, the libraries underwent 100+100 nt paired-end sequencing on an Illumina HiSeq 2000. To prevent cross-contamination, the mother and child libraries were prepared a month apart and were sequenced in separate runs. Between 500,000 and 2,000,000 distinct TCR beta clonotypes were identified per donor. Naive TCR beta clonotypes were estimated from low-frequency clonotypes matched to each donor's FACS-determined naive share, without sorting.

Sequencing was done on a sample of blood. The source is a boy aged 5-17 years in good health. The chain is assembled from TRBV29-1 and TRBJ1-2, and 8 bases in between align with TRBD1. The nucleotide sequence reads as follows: TGCAGCGTTGACGGTCAGGGGGCCGGGGGCTACACCTTC. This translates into CSVDGQGAGGYTF.